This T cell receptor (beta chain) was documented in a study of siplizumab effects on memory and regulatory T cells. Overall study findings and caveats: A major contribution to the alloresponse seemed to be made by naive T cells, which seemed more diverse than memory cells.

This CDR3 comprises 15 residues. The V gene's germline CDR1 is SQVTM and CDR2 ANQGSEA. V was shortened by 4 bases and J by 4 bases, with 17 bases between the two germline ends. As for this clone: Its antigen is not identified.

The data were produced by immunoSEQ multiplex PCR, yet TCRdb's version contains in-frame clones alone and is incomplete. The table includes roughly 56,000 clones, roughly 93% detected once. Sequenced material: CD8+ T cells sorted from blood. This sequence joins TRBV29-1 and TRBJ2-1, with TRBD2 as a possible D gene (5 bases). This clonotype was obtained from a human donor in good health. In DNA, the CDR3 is TGCAGCGTTGTGCCCTTGAATGGAGGTTACAATGAGCAGTTCTTC. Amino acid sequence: CSVVPLNGGYNEQFF.